The T cell receptor beta chain described here comes from a study of shared T cell receptors in the human thymus listed by TCRdb under 2021. Background on the whole study: The study examined how self-reactive, shared T-cell receptor alpha chains are generated in the human thymus.

Libraries were built with the immunoSEQ multiplex PCR assay. Sourced from immuneACCESS, this table was stored by TCRdb with only in-frame sequences that have V and J called. A share of the clones is absent; for the studies checked, an unresolved V gene accounts for under half, and the remainder has no known explanation. This sample has 500,000 to 750,000 clones in its table, and more than 75% of those were observed once. The ten largest clones capture 0.01% of the sample. From the germline V gene, CDR1 is SGHRS and CDR2 is YFSETQ. The CDR3 runs 15 residues from the cysteine to the phenylalanine. The retained sequence is limited to the CDR3, 45 bases, with the frame set at the first base. The germline V and J ends show losses of 4 bases and 6 bases respectively, and no gene match explains 10 bases of the junction. Regarding this clone: Its antigen is unknown. Per-base qualities were not stored, and no clone one base away is much larger. The sample has other DNA sequences that encode this CDR3 too.

These sequences were also reported in another study, on human thymus T cells. The second study's authors report: Immunologically healthy infants undergoing open corrective cardiac surgery for congenital heart defects in Finland were used as donors. Thymus tissue was obtained as surgical resects removed during corrective cardiac surgery. Both the thymic and the peripheral blood repertoires appeared to show biased V and J gene segment usage. The related research reported highly overlapping thymic TCR repertoires among unrelated individuals. The study described the TCR alpha and beta repertoires in fewer than 10 infant thymus samples and a few matching peripheral blood samples. Donor ages ranged from roughly 6 to 250 days, and the cohort comprised roughly 6 male and a couple of female infants. After being mechanically released from the tissue, thymocytes were kept at -70 degrees C in pellets of about 8.5-30 million cells. Genomic DNA was extracted from frozen cell pellets with a QIAsymphony instrument. TCRB and TCRAD loci were amplified from a standardized quantity of quality-controlled genomic DNA using the immunoSEQ multiplex PCR assay. Amplicons spanned the V(D)J region at a length sufficient to cover the CDR3 and identify V and J genes. The amplicons were sequenced on an Illumina platform via the commercial immunoSEQ service. Primer bias and sequencing errors were corrected as previously described, and TCRAD and TCRB were defined on the basis of the IMGT database. Analysis of the repertoires was done with immunoSEQ Analyzer 3.0 and VDJTools and included basic statistics, V/J segment usage, diversity estimates, rarefaction and pairwise overlap. To estimate diversity, the Chao1, ChaoE, Efron-Thisted, Shannon and inverse Simpson indices were applied, and diversity was also estimated on datasets down-sampled to the smallest sample. Repertoire overlap used strict matching of CDR3 nucleotide sequence, V gene and J gene, with Jaccard-based multidimensional scaling clustering. Thymus samples yielded on average around 850,000 unique TCRB clonotypes, compared with around 91,000 from blood samples.

Sequenced input: thymocytes. This sequence originates from a boy under three years old with a congenital heart defect. Donor details come from another sample of the same person, matched by shared clones. The chain is assembled from TRBV5-1 and TRBJ1-5, and TRBD1 aligns with 7 junction nucleotides. The nucleotide sequence is TGCGCCAGCAGCCTCAATCCAGGGGGTACTCAGCCCCAGCATTTT. Translated, it gives CASSLNPGGTQPQHF.